This T cell receptor (beta chain) is drawn from a study of blood T cells in healthy people across ages. A second roughly 6 to 11 cycle PCR used barcoded and J-beta primers. TCRdb re-derived calls from the 5' RACE reads in MiXCR, one entry per CDR3 protein. Among around 1,700,000 distinct CDR3 sequences listed, 25% to 30% were seen once. V shed 2 bases, J shed 9 bases, and the junction held 8 bases outside the gene matches. CDR3 size: 14 residues. In germline, CDR1 is DFQATT, CDR2 SNEGSKA (reference sequence). The chain joins TRBV20-1 to TRBJ2-1, with 9 bases matching TRBD1. This clonotype was obtained from a woman aged 30 to 39 in good health. The sample was blood. DNA of the CDR3: TGCAGTGCTAGACTGGGACAGGGTAGTCTTGAGCAGTTCTTC. It yields the protein CSARLGQGSLEQFF.